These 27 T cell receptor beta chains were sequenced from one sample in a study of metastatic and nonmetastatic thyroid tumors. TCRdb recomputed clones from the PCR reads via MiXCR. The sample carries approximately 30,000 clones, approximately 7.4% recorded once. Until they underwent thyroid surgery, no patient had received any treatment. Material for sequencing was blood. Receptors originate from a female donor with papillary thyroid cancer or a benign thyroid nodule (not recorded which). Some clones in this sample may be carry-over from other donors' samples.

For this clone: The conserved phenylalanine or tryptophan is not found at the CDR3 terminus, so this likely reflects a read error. CDR3 sequence (DNA): TGTGCCAGCAGCTTTGTCCCACCAAGGAAGGACGGCTACACCCTC. Protein sequence: CASSFVPPRKDGYTL. The V and J genes are TRBV7-2 and TRBJ1-2; no clear D gene. Trimming cost V 3 bases and J 8 bases, with 19 bases left between them. Per germline, CDR1 SGHTA and CDR2 FQGNSA. This CDR3 region has 15 residues.

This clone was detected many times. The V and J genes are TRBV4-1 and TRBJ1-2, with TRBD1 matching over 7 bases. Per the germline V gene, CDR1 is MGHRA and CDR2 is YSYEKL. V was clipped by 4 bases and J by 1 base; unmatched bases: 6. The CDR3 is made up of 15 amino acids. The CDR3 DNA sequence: TGCGCCAGCAGCCCGGAGGGGGCGATTAACTATGGCTACACCTTC. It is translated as CASSPEGAINYGYTF.

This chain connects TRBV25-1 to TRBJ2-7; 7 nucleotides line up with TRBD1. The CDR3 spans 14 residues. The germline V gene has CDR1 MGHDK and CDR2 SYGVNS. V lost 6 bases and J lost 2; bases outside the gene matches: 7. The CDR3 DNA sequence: TGTGCCAGCAGGTCCGGGACAGTCACCTACGAGCAGTACTTC. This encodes CASRSGTVTYEQYF.

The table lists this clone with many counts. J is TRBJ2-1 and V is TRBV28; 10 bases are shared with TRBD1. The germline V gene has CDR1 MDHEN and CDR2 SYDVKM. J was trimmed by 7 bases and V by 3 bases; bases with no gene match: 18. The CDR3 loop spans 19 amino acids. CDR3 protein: CASSFPGTGVNRRWNEQFF. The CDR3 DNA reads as TGTGCCAGCAGTTTCCCCGGGACAGGGGTTAACAGGAGATGGAATGAGCAGTTCTTC. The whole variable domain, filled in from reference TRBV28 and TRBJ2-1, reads DVKVTQSSRYLVKRTGEKVFLECVQDMDHENMFWYRQDPGLGLRLIYFSYDVKMKEKGDIPEGYSVSREKKERFSLILESASTNQTSMYLCASSFPGTGVNRRWNEQFFGPGTRLTVL.

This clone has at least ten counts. The chain's CDR3 is CASSLDRADDYGYTF. As DNA, the CDR3 is TGCGCCAGCAGCTTGGACAGGGCGGACGACTATGGCTACACCTTC. The rearrangement links TRBV5-1 to TRBJ1-2; perhaps TRBD1 as D (6 bases). Looked up from germline, CDR1 is SGHRS and CDR2 is YFSETQ. The germline V and J ends were trimmed by 0 bases and 3 bases, with 12 bases remaining between them. The CDR3 has 15 amino acids. The complete variable domain, with remaining parts taken from reference TRBV5-1 and TRBJ1-2, reads KAGVTQTPRYLIKTRGQQVTLSCSPISGHRSVSWYQQTPGQGLQFLFEYFSETQRNKGNFPGRFSGRQFSNSRSEMNVSTLELGDSALYLCASSLDRADDYGYTFGSGTRLTVV.

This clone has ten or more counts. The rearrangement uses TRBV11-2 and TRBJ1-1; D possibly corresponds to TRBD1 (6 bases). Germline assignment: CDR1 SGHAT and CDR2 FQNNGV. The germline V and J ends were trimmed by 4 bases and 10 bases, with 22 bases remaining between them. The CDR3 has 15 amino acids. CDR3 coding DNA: TGTGCCAGCAGCTCCACCCAGCCCCCAACAGGGTTAGCTTTCTTT. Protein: CASSSTQPPTGLAFF. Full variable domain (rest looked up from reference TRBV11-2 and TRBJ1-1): EAGVAQSPRYKIIEKRQSVAFWCNPISGHATLYWYQQILGQGPKLLIQFQNNGVVDDSQLPKDRFSAERLKGVDSTLKIQPAKLEDSAVYLCASSSTQPPTGLAFFGQGTRLTVV.

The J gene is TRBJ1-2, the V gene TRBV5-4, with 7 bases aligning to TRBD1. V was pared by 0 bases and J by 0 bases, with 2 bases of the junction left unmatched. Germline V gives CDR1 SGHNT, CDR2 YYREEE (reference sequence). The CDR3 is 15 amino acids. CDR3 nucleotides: TGTGCCAGCAGCTTGGACAGGGGTTCTAACTATGGCTACACCTTC. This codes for CASSLDRGSNYGYTF. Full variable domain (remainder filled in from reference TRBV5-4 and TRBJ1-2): ETGVTQSPTHLIKTRGQQVTLRCSSQSGHNTVSWYQQALGQGPQFIFQYYREEENGRGNFPPRFSGLQFPNYSSELNVNALELDDSALYLCASSLDRGSNYGYTFGSGTRLTVV.

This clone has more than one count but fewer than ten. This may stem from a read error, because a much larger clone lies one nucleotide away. The CDR3 region has the DNA TGCGCCAGCAGCCAAGATTCAGGGAACACTGAAGCTTTCTTT. Translated: CASSQDSGNTEAFF. V is TRBV4-1 and J is TRBJ1-1, with D uncertain. V gave up 0 bases and J gave up 1 base, with 6 bases separating them. Germline V gene data show CDR1 as MGHRA and CDR2 as YSYEKL. The CDR3 is 14 residues long.

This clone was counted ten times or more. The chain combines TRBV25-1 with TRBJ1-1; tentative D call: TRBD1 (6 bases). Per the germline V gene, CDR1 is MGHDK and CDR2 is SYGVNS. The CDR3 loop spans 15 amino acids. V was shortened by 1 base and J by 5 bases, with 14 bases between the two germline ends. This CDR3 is CASSELTGVGTEAFF. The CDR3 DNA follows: TGTGCCAGCAGTGAATTGACAGGAGTAGGGACTGAAGCTTTCTTT.

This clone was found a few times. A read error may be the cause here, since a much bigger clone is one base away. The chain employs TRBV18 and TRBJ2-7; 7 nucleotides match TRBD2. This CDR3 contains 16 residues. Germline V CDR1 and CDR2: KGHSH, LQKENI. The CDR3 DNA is TGTGCCAACTCACAATCTCGCGGCGGGAGCTCCTACGAGCAGTACTTC. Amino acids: CANSQSRGGSSYEQYF. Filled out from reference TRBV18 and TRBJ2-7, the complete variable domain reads NAGVMQNPRHLVRRRGQEARLRCSPMKGHSHVYWYRQLPEEGLKFMVYLQKENIIDESGMPKERFSAEFPKEGPSILRIQQVVRGDSAAYFCANSQSRGGSSYEQYFGPGTRLTVT.

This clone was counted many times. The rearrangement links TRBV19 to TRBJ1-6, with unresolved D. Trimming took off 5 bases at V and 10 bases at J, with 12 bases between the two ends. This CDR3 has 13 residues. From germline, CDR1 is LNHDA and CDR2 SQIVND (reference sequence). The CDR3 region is CASSLREGSPLHF. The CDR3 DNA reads TGTGCCAGTAGTCTTAGGGAGGGATCACCCCTCCACTTT.

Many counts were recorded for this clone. CDR3 sequence reads: CSAGPGQKYEQYF. DNA of the CDR3: TGCAGTGCTGGCCCGGGACAGAAATACGAGCAGTACTTC. The chain uses TRBV20-1 and TRBJ2-7, with TRBD1 matching over 7 bases. The V gene end was trimmed by 5 bases and the J gene end by 4 bases; junction bases not matched to a gene: 8. The V gene's germline CDR1 is DFQATT and CDR2 SNEGSKA (reference sequence). CDR3 length: 13 amino acids.

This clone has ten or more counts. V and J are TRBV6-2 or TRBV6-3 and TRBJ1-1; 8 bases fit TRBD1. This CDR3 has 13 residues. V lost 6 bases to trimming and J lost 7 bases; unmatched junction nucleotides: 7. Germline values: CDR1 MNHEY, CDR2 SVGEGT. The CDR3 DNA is TGTGCCAGCAGCTGGACAGGGAACGTTGAAGCTTTCTTT. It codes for CASSWTGNVEAFF.

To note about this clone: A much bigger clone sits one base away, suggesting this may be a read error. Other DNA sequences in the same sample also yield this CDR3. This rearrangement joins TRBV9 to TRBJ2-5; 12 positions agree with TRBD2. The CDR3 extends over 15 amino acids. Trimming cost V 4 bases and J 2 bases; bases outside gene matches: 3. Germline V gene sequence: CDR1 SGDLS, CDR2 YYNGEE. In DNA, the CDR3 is TGTGCCAGCAGCACAGGACTAGCGGGGCAAGAGACCCAGTACTTC. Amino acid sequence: CASSTGLAGQETQYF.

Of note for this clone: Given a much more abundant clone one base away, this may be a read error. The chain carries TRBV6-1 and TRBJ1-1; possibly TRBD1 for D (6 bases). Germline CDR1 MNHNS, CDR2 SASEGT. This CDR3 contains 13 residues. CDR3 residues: CASNLQGSTEAFF. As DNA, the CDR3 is TGCGCCAGCAACCTACAGGGATCAACTGAAGCTTTCTTT.

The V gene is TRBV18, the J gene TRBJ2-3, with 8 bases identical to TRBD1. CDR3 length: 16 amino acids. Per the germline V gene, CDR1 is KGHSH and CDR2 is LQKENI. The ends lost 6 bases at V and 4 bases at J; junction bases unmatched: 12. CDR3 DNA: TGTGCCAGCTCTCGAATCTTGGACAGGGACCCAGATACGCAGTATTTT. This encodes CASSRILDRDPDTQYF.

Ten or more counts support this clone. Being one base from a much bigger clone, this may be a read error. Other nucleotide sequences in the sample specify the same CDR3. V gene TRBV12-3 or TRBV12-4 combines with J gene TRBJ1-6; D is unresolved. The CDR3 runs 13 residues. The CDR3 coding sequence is TGTGCCAGCACTCCCCGTGAGAATTCGCCCCTCCACTTT. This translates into CASTPRENSPLHF.

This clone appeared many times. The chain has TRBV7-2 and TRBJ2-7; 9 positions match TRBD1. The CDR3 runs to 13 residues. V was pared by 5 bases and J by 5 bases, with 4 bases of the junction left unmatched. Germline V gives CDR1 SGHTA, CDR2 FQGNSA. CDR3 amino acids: CASSNRDRDEQYF. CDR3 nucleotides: TGTGCCAGCAGCAACCGGGACAGGGACGAGCAGTACTTC.

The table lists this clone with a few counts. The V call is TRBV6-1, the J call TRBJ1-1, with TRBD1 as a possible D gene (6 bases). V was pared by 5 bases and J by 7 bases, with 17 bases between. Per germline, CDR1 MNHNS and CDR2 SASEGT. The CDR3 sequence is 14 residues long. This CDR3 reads CASSNQGPVGEAFF. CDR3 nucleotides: TGTGCCAGCAGTAACCAGGGGCCGGTCGGTGAAGCTTTCTTT.

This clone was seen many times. DNA for the CDR3: TGCGCCAGCAGCTTGGGGAGCCTATCCCAGCAGTTCTTC. Amino acids: CASSLGSLSQQFF. The V gene is TRBV5-1, the J gene TRBJ2-1; no reliable D call. CDR3 length equals 13 residues. Germline values: CDR1 SGHRS, CDR2 YFSETQ. V was shortened by 0 bases and J by 11 bases, with 12 bases between the two germline ends.

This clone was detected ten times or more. The CDR3 loop is CATSDSLTRLKFSNEQYF. In nucleotides, the CDR3 is TGTGCCACCAGTGATTCCCTCACAAGGCTTAAGTTTTCGAACGAGCAGTACTTC. The V gene is TRBV24-1, the J gene TRBJ2-7; D is unclear. The V end lost 2 bases, the J end lost 5 bases, and 24 bases lay between the germline ends. The CDR3 is made up of 18 amino acids. CDR1 and CDR2 (germline): KGHDR, SFDVKD.

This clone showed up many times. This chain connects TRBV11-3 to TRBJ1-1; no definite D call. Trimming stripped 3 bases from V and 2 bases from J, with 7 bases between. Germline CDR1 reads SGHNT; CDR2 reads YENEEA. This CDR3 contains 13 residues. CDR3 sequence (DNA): TGTGCCAGCAGCTTCAGTCTTAACACTGAAGCTTTCTTT. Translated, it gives CASSFSLNTEAFF. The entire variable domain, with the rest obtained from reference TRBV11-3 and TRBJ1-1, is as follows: EAGVVQSPRYKIIEKKQPVAFWCNPISGHNTLYWYLQNLGQGPELLIRYENEEAVDDSQLPKDRFSAERLKGVDSTLKIQPAELGDSAVYLCASSFSLNTEAFFGQGTRLTVV.

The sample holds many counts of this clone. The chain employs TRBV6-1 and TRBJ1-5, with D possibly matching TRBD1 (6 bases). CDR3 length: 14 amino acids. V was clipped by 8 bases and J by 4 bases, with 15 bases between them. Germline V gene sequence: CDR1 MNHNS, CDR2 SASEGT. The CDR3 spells CASGGTLANQPQHF. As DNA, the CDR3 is TGTGCCAGCGGCGGGACACTAGCAAATCAGCCCCAGCATTTT.

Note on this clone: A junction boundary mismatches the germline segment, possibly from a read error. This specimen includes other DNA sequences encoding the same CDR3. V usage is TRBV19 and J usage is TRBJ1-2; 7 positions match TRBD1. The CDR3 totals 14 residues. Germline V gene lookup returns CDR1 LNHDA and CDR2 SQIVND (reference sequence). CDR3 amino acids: CASSQSGTAYGYTF. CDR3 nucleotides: TGCGCCAGTAGTCAATCCGGGACAGCGTATGGCTACACCTTC.

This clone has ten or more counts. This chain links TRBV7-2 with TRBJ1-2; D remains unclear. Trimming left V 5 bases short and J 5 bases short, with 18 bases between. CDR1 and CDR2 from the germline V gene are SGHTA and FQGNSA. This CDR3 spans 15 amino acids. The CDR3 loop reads CASSGSGLSGYGYTF. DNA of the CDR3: TGTGCCAGCAGCGGATCGGGTCTAAGCGGGTATGGCTACACCTTC.

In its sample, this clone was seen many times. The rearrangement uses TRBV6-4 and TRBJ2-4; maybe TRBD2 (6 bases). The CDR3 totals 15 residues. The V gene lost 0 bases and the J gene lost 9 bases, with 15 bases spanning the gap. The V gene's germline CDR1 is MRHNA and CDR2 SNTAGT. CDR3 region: CASSDSSGGSGIQYF. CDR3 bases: TGTGCCAGCAGTGACTCGTCCGGGGGAAGTGGCATTCAGTACTTC.

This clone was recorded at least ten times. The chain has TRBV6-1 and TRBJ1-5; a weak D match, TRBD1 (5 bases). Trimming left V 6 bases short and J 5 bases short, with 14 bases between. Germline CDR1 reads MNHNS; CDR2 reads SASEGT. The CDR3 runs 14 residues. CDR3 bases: TGTGCCAGCAGCCCCGGGACTGATTATCAGCCCCAGCATTTT. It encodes CASSPGTDYQPQHF.